The entry below describes one T cell receptor beta chain. Antigen unknown. This specimen belongs to a study of Ad26.COV2.S vaccination and SARS-CoV-2 variants. Study-level points and caveats: With respect to non-spike TCR breadth, vaccine and placebo recipients were similar. The analyses of TCR breadth and depth may have understated the size of total T cell responses. Substantial breadth was reportedly displayed by spike-specific CD8+ and CD4+ T cell responses after vaccination. Vaccine recipients posted higher spike-specific TCR breadth than their placebo counterparts.

The table came from immunoSEQ multiplex PCR; TCRdb's copy has only in-frame clones and leaves some out. This sample has around 140,000 clones, with more than 80% found just once. Source: peripheral blood, taken after recovery from COVID-19. The sequence was collected from a human donor who had recovered from COVID-19.

CDR3 sequence (DNA): TGTGCCAGCAGTGAATGGTTAGGGTCTAACTATGGCTACACCTTC. This sequence encodes CASSEWLGSNYGYTF. V and J are TRBV6-1 and TRBJ1-2; D unresolved. CDR3 length: 15 amino acids. CDR1 and CDR2 (germline): MNHNS, SASEGT. Trimming pared 2 bases from V and 0 bases from J, leaving 10 bases between.